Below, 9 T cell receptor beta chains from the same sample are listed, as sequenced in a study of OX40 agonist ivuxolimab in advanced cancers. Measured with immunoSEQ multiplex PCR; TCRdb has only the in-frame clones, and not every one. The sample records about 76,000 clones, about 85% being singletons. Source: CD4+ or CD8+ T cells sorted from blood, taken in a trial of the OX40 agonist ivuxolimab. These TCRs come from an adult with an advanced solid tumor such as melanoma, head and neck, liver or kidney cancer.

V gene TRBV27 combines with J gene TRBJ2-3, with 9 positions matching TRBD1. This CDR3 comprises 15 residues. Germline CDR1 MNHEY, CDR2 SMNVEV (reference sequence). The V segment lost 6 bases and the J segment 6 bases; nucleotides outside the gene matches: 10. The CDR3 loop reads CASSPRQGGSDTQYF. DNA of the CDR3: TGTGCCAGCAGCCCGCGACAGGGGGGGTCGGATACGCAGTATTTT.

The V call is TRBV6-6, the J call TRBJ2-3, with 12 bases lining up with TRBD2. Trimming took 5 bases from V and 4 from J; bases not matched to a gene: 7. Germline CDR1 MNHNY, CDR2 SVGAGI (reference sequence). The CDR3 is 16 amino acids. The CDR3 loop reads CASSGPSGGAPDTQYF. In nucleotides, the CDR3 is TGTGCCAGCAGTGGCCCTAGCGGGGGGGCCCCAGATACGCAGTATTTT.

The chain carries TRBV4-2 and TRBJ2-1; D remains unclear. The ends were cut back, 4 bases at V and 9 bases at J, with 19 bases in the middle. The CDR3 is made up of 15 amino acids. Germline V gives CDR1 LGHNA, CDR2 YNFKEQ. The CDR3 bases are TGTGCCAGCAGCCCAAGATGGGGTAGCTCCAGTGAGCAGTTCTTC. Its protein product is CASSPRWGSSSEQFF.

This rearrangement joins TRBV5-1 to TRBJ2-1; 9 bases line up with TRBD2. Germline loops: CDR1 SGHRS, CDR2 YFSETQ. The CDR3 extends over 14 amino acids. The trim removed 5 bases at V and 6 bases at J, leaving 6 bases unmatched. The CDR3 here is CASRGASGTNEQFF. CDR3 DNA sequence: TGCGCCAGCAGGGGGGCTAGCGGGACCAATGAGCAGTTCTTC.

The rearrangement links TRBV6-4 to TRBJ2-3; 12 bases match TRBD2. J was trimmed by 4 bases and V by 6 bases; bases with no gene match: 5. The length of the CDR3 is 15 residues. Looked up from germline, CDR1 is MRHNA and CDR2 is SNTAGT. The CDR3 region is CASSLLAGGADTQYF. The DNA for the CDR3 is TGTGCCAGCAGCCTACTAGCGGGGGGCGCAGATACGCAGTATTTT.

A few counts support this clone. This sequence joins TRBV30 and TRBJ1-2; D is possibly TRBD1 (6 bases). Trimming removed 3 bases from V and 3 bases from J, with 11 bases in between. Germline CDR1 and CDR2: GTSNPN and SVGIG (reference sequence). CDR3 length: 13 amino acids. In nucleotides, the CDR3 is TGTGCCTGGAGCCAGGGGTTCGACTATGGCTACACCTTC. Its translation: CAWSQGFDYGYTF.

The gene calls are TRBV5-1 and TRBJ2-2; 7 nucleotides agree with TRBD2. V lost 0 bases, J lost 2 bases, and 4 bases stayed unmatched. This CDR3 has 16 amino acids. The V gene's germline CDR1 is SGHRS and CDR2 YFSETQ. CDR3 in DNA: TGCGCCAGCAGCTTGGCGGCTAGCGGAAACACCGGGGAGCTGTTTTTT. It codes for CASSLAASGNTGELFF. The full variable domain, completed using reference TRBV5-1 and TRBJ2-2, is KAGVTQTPRYLIKTRGQQVTLSCSPISGHRSVSWYQQTPGQGLQFLFEYFSETQRNKGNFPGRFSGRQFSNSRSEMNVSTLELGDSALYLCASSLAASGNTGELFFGEGSRLTVL.

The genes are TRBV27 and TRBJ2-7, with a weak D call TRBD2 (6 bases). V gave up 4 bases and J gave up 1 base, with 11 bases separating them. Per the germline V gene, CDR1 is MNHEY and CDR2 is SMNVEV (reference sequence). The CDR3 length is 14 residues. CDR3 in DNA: TGTGCCAGCAGTTCCCCGGCGGGATCCTACGAGCAGTACTTC. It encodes CASSSPAGSYEQYF.

The CDR3 DNA reads as TGTGCCAGCAGCTTAGGATGGGACAGGGGTGGTTCCGGGGAGCTGTTTTTT. Translated: CASSLGWDRGGSGELFF. This sequence joins TRBV11-3 and TRBJ2-2; 10 nucleotides match TRBD1. CDR3 length equals 17 residues. Germline values: CDR1 SGHNT, CDR2 YENEEA. J gave up 6 bases and V 1 base, and 8 bases lay outside the gene matches.